This T cell receptor beta chain was sequenced for a study of control samples from healthy donors and cancer patients. The table came from immunoSEQ multiplex PCR; TCRdb's copy has only in-frame clones and leaves some out. The sample holds roughly 100,000 clones, approximately 90% seen once. The CDR3 covers 13 residues. The ends were cut back, 4 bases at V and 6 bases at J, with 10 bases in the middle. CDR1 is LNHNV, CDR2 YYDKDF, per germline (reference sequence). Sequences were obtained from blood. The receptor was isolated from a man younger than 40 in good health. The gene calls are TRBV15 and TRBJ1-5, with D unclear. The CDR3 coding sequence is TGTGCCACCAGCACCCGGTCTGGTCAGCCCCAGCATTTT. It encodes CATSTRSGQPQHF.